The 8 T cell receptor beta chains in this list originate from one sample, sequenced in a study of cytomegalovirus exposure and HLA in healthy donors. The PCR was carried out with 60 Vbeta primers and 13 Jbeta primers. Some clones are missing from TCRdb's copy, which holds only in-frame ones; the method was immunoSEQ multiplex PCR. The table has about 98,000 clones, less than 85% seen once. Sequenced input: PBMCs. The receptors derive from a male donor in good health and CMV-seronegative.

The chain joins TRBV28 to TRBJ2-7; 7 positions match TRBD1. The trim removed 3 bases at V and 6 bases at J, leaving 2 bases unmatched. CDR1 and CDR2 (germline): MDHEN, SYDVKM. The CDR3 has 12 residues. The CDR3 DNA is TGTGCCAGCAGTTTTGACAGGGTCGAGCAGTACTTC. This sequence encodes CASSFDRVEQYF.

This chain joins TRBV7-2 and TRBJ2-4, with TRBD2 matching 7 bases. The CDR3 consists of 15 residues. Trimming removed 5 bases from V and 2 bases from J; junction bases left unmatched: 6. CDR1 SGHTA and CDR2 FQGNSA come from the germline V gene. The CDR3 loop is CASSVGTTTKNIQYF. CDR3 in DNA: TGTGCCAGCAGCGTCGGGACTACCACCAAAAACATTCAGTACTTC.

This sequence joins TRBV11-3 and TRBJ2-1; D may be TRBD2 (5 bases). The CDR3 runs to 13 residues. V was shortened by 1 base and J by 7 bases, with 8 bases between the two germline ends. Per germline, CDR1 SGHNT and CDR2 YENEEA. In DNA form, the CDR3 reads TGTGCCAGCAGCTTAGGGACTGTAAATGAGCAGTTCTTC. Protein sequence: CASSLGTVNEQFF.

The chain employs TRBV9 and TRBJ1-2, with 12 bases that match TRBD1. Germline CDR1 reads SGDLS; CDR2 reads YYNGEE. The CDR3 sequence is 17 residues long. J gave up 3 bases and V 0 bases, and 6 bases lay outside the gene matches. The CDR3 DNA reads TGTGCCAGCAGCGTAGGGGGGACAGGGGGCCGGGACTATGGCTACACCTTC. It specifies CASSVGGTGGRDYGYTF.

The chain couples TRBV11-2 to TRBJ2-1, with TRBD1 identical over 8 bases. From germline, CDR1 is SGHAT and CDR2 FQNNGV. V was pared by 3 bases and J by 2 bases, with 6 bases of the junction left unmatched. This CDR3 contains 16 residues. The CDR3: CASSFRTGTTYNEQFF. CDR3 nucleotides: TGTGCCAGCAGCTTTCGGACAGGGACCACCTACAATGAGCAGTTCTTC.

The chain links TRBV11-2 to TRBJ1-5, with D perhaps matching TRBD1 (6 bases). The germline gives CDR1 SGHAT, CDR2 FQNNGV. The ends were cut back, 4 bases at V and 3 bases at J, with 19 bases in the middle. The CDR3 covers 17 residues. The CDR3 here is CASSSQLMDSNNQPQHF. In nucleotides, the CDR3 is TGTGCCAGCAGCTCACAACTCATGGACAGCAACAATCAGCCCCAGCATTTT.

The chain is built from TRBV2 and TRBJ1-2, with 9 bases lining up with TRBD1. V was clipped by 7 bases and J by 5 bases; unmatched bases: 11. The CDR3 is 15 residues long. Germline V gives CDR1 SNHLY, CDR2 FYNNEI. In DNA form, the CDR3 reads TGTGCCAGCACCAGGACAGGGGCCCCATTATATGGCTACACCTTC. Its translation: CASTRTGAPLYGYTF.

The J gene is TRBJ2-5, the V gene TRBV7-2; a possible D gene is TRBD2 (5 bases). This CDR3 is 16 amino acids long. Trimming removed 4 bases at V and 2 bases at J, with 17 bases between. The V gene's germline CDR1 is SGHTA and CDR2 FQGNSA. The CDR3 nucleotides are TGTGCCAGCAGCTCGGGATCTCGGATCCGGCAAGAGACCCAGTACTTC. Its translation is CASSSGSRIRQETQYF.